These 21 T cell receptor beta chains were all obtained from the same sample, sequenced in a study of T-cell reconstitution after alpha-beta-depleted transplantation in children. As it was prepared, the TCRbeta library received unique molecular identifiers. From the PCR reads, TCRdb called clonotypes with MiXCR, one entry per CDR3 protein. The sample holds fewer than 120,000 distinct CDR3 sequences; about a tenth are singletons and the top ten take less than 10%. The sample in question was PBMCs from the stem cell graft donor, obtained from the stem cell graft. The receptors here all came from a human donor who donated a stem cell graft to a child with acute lymphoblastic leukemia.

This clonotype has ten or more counts. The chain couples TRBV5-6 to TRBJ1-2, with TRBD1 as a possible D gene (6 bases). V lost 0 bases to trimming and J lost 7 bases, with 13 bases between them. In germline, CDR1 is SGHDT, CDR2 YYEEEE. The CDR3 totals 14 residues. The CDR3 here is CASSLDWGGLGYTF. The DNA of the CDR3 is TGTGCCAGCAGCTTGGATTGGGGGGGGCTTGGCTACACCTTC.

This clonotype came up many times. The rearrangement uses TRBV7-3 and TRBJ2-2, with D unresolved. V lost 4 bases to trimming and J lost 7 bases, with 13 bases between them. The CDR3 contains 14 residues. Germline V lookup: CDR1 SGHTA, CDR2 FQGTGA. The CDR3: CASSSPPAIGELFF. Written as DNA, the CDR3 is TGTGCCAGCAGCTCCCCGCCCGCCATCGGGGAGCTGTTTTTT.

This clonotype has only a few counts. The chain uses TRBV3-1 and TRBJ1-1; D not resolved. The CDR3 spans 16 residues. CDR1 and CDR2 (germline): LGHDT, YNNKEL (reference sequence). V shed 5 bases and J shed 4 bases, with 20 bases lying between them. CDR3 sequence (DNA): TGTGCCAGCAGCTCAATGAACCCCCTCGGGCGCACTGAAGCTTTCTTT. Protein: CASSSMNPLGRTEAFF.

This clonotype was picked up many times. The CDR3 bases are TGCAGTGCTAGTAGGACAGGGAGAGTGGGTGAAAAACTGTTTTTT. It yields the protein CSASRTGRVGEKLFF. This chain joins TRBV20-1 and TRBJ1-4; TRBD1 matches at 8 bases. The V segment lost 3 bases and the J segment 7 bases; nucleotides outside the gene matches: 10. Germline lookup yields CDR1 DFQATT and CDR2 SNEGSKA (reference sequence). The CDR3 has 15 residues.

This clonotype was observed many times. The rearrangement uses TRBV9 and TRBJ2-1; 7 nucleotides match TRBD1. Germline values: CDR1 SGDLS, CDR2 YYNGEE. This CDR3 has 15 amino acids. J gave up 5 bases and V 0 bases, and 5 bases lay outside the gene matches. The CDR3 DNA follows: TGTGCCAGCAGCGTAGCGGGACAGACCCACAATGAGCAGTTCTTC. Protein product: CASSVAGQTHNEQFF.

Many counts were recorded for this clonotype. The chain recombines TRBV28 with TRBJ2-7, with TRBD2 matching over 11 bases. Germline V gives CDR1 MDHEN, CDR2 SYDVKM. This CDR3 is 16 amino acids long. The V and J ends lost 6 bases and 3 bases, in that order; junction bases with no gene match: 10. CDR3 loop: CASSSAGTSGFYEQYF. The DNA of the CDR3 is TGTGCCAGCAGCTCCGCCGGGACTAGCGGATTCTACGAGCAGTACTTC.

This clonotype was found many times. CDR3 protein: CASRYHPGQGPYEQYF. The DNA of the CDR3 is TGTGCCAGCAGATACCATCCGGGACAGGGCCCCTACGAGCAGTACTTC. V is TRBV6-2 or TRBV6-3 and J is TRBJ2-7, with TRBD1 matching 9 bases. Germline CDR1 reads MNHEY; CDR2 reads SVGEGT. CDR3 length: 16 amino acids. Losses at the gene ends were 6 bases for V and 2 bases for J; bases not matched to a gene: 11.

This clonotype was observed at least ten times. J is TRBJ1-2 and V is TRBV7-2; D unclear. There are 14 residues in the CDR3. Trimming removed 1 base at V and 2 bases at J, with 8 bases between. Germline V lookup: CDR1 SGHTA, CDR2 FQGNSA. As DNA, the CDR3 is TGTGCCAGCAGCTTAGGGGCCCGCAACTATGGCTACACCTTC. Protein product: CASSLGARNYGYTF.

This clonotype was seen a handful of times. The chain links TRBV11-2 to TRBJ2-1; the match to TRBD1 covers 8 bases. V lost 2 bases to trimming and J lost 10 bases; unmatched junction nucleotides: 13. CDR1 and CDR2 (germline): SGHAT, FQNNGV. CDR3 length: 16 residues. The CDR3 DNA reads as TGTGCCAGCAGCTTATTTGGGACAGGAGGGGGTTTAGAGCAGTTCTTC. Encoded protein: CASSLFGTGGGLEQFF.

This clonotype was seen repeatedly, ten times or more. This chain joins TRBV28 and TRBJ2-7; D not certain. V was cut by 2 bases and J by 4 bases, with 15 bases left in between. This CDR3 has 15 amino acids. Germline CDR1 is MDHEN and CDR2 is SYDVKM. CDR3 sequence (DNA): TGTGCCAGCAGTTTAGTGCCGACTGGGAAATACGAGCAGTACTTC. It is translated as CASSLVPTGKYEQYF.

Many counts were recorded for this clonotype. This chain joins TRBV12-3 or TRBV12-4 and TRBJ2-5, with TRBD1 matching over 9 bases. CDR3 length: 16 amino acids. Trimming took 4 bases from V and 4 from J; bases not matched to a gene: 10. The CDR3 nucleotides are TGTGCCAGCAGTTCCACCGGGACAGGGATGAGAGAGACCCAGTACTTC. Translation gives CASSSTGTGMRETQYF.

About this clonotype itself: One base away lies a much larger clone, so this may be a sequencing read error. The chain carries TRBV20-1 and TRBJ2-5; tentatively, D is TRBD2 (6 bases). Between the trimmed V and J ends, which lost 4 bases and 5 bases, there was a span of 17 bases. Germline loops: CDR1 DFQATT, CDR2 SNEGSKA (reference sequence). CDR3 size: 14 residues. The CDR3 DNA reads TGCAGTGCTACGCCACCGGGAGTGGGGGAGACCCAGTACTTC. Encoded protein: CSATPPGVGETQYF.

This clonotype was detected many times. The chain carries TRBV7-2 and TRBJ2-5, with 13 bases identical to TRBD2. CDR1 SGHTA and CDR2 FQGNSA come from the germline V gene. This CDR3 region has 16 residues. Trimming cost V 5 bases and J 4 bases; bases outside gene matches: 7. The CDR3: CASSPPGTSGVETQYF. In DNA form, the CDR3 reads TGTGCCAGCAGCCCCCCTGGGACTAGCGGGGTAGAGACCCAGTACTTC. The variable domain in full, completed from reference TRBV7-2 and TRBJ2-5, reads GAGVSQSPSNKVTEKGKDVELRCDPISGHTALYWYRQSLGQGLEFLIYFQGNSAPDKSGLPSDRFSAERTGGSVSTLTIQRTQQEDSAVYLCASSPPGTSGVETQYFGPGTRLLVL.

The table lists this clonotype with a count of one. This clone may be a read error of a much larger clone one base away. The gene calls are TRBV7-4 and TRBJ1-2, with D maybe TRBD1 (6 bases). The CDR3 sequence is 19 residues long. CDR1 SGHVT and CDR2 SQSDAQ come from the germline V gene. The CDR3: CTSSIIPLQGRLTPYGYTF. The CDR3 nucleotides read TGTACCAGCAGCATTATTCCCCTACAGGGTCGGCTAACGCCGTATGGCTACACCTTC.

This clonotype appeared many times. The chain links TRBV7-8 to TRBJ1-6; TRBD1 matches 8 bases. Trimming cost V 7 bases and J 5 bases; bases outside gene matches: 1. Germline V CDR1 and CDR2: SGHVS, FQNEAQ. The CDR3 runs 13 residues. CDR3 nucleotides: TGTGCCAGCAAGGGACAGGATAATTCACCCCTCCACTTT. Translation gives CASKGQDNSPLHF.

This clonotype was recorded many times. The chain joins TRBV7-9 to TRBJ2-1, with D perhaps assigned TRBD1 or TRBD2 (5 bases each). The CDR3 sequence is 12 residues long. Germline-derived CDR1 and CDR2 are SEHNR and FQNEAQ (reference sequence). Trimming removed 9 bases from V and 10 bases from J, with 16 bases in between. CDR3 sequence reads: CASNRLRDEQFF. The CDR3 DNA is TGTGCCAGTAATCGCCTGAGGGACGAGCAGTTCTTC.

This clonotype has ten or more counts. The V call is TRBV11-2, the J call TRBJ2-5; D is possibly TRBD1 (5 bases). Germline V gene sequence: CDR1 SGHAT, CDR2 FQNNGV. V dropped 3 bases and J dropped 2 bases, with 13 bases sitting between them. CDR3 length: 15 amino acids. The CDR3: CASSFGAGQQETQYF. The CDR3 DNA follows: TGTGCCAGCAGCTTTGGGGCAGGACAACAAGAGACCCAGTACTTC.

This clonotype was seen repeatedly, ten times or more. The gene calls are TRBV6-2 or TRBV6-3 and TRBJ1-1; D remains unclear. Looked up from germline, CDR1 is MNHEY and CDR2 is SVGEGT. Deletions cut 6 bases from V and 0 bases from J, with 8 bases between. CDR3 length: 13 amino acids. The CDR3 DNA is TGTGCCAGCAGGGGTCCGATGAACACTGAAGCTTTCTTT. Amino acid sequence: CASRGPMNTEAFF.

The chain carries TRBV2 and TRBJ1-6, with 8 bases matching TRBD1. Germline trimming cut 4 bases from V and 11 bases from J; bases unmatched to any gene: 10. The CDR3 contains 15 residues. The germline CDR1 and CDR2 sequences are SNHLY and FYNNEI. The CDR3 nucleotides are TGTGCCAGCAGTGGTAGCAGGGGGCCGGAGACACCCCTCCACTTT. The encoded protein is CASSGSRGPETPLHF. The full variable domain, its missing parts supplied by reference TRBV2 and TRBJ1-6, is EPEVTQTPSHQVTQMGQEVILRCVPISNHLYFYWYRQILGQKVEFLVSFYNNEISEKSEIFDDQFSVERPDGSNFTLKIRSTKLEDSAMYFCASSGSRGPETPLHFGNGTRLTVT.

In this sample, this clonotype turned up many times. V gene TRBV6-5 combines with J gene TRBJ2-7; TRBD1 matches at 9 bases. Germline CDR1 MNHEY, CDR2 SVGAGI. With V trimmed by 6 bases and J by 4 bases, 7 bases remained unmatched. The CDR3 is 14 residues long. As DNA, the CDR3 is TGTGCCAGCAGCTCCGGGACAGGGCGGTACGAGCAGTACTTC. As protein: CASSSGTGRYEQYF.

This clonotype was seen at least ten times. The genes are TRBV28 and TRBJ2-6, with D tentatively TRBD1 or TRBD2 (5 bases each). This CDR3 has 17 residues. The germline CDR1 and CDR2 sequences are MDHEN and SYDVKM. V lost 4 bases to trimming and J lost 0 bases, with 13 bases between them. CDR3 nucleotide sequence: TGTGCCAGCAGTTCCCCGGGACGCGGCTCTGGGGCCAACGTCCTGACTTTC. Translation gives CASSSPGRGSGANVLTF.